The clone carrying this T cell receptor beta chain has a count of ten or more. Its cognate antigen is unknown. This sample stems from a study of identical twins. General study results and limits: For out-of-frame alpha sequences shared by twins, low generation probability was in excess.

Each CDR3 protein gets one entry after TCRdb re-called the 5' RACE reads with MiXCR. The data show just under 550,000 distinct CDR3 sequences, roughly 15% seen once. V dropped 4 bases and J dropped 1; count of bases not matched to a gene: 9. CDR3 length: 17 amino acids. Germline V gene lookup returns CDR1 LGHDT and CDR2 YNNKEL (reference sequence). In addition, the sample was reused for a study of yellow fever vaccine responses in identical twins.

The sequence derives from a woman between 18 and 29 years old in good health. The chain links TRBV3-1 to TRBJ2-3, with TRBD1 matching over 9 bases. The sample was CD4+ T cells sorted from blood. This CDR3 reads CASSPGTGTRGTDTQYF. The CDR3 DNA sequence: TGTGCCAGCAGCCCTGGGACAGGGACACGTGGCACAGATACGCAGTATTTT.